This TCR beta chain was obtained from a study of blood T cell repertoires in COVID-19. Study in general: PBMCs, B-cell-depleted T cells, or T cells were the source of the cDNA or gDNA that made up the material.

This table comes from immunoSEQ multiplex PCR, and its TCRdb copy is limited to in-frame clones, with some not included. The sample includes a few hundred thousand clones, 80% to 90% of them seen just once. Those enrolled, adults aged about 18 to 89 years, came from about two dozen US areas. Researchers sorted participants into cohorts using their self-reported clinical history. A COVID-19 case was met by exposed participants within 2 weeks before study entry. With V trimmed by 6 bases and J by 2 bases, 7 bases remained unmatched. The CDR3 runs 15 residues. The germline gives CDR1 MNHEY, CDR2 SMNVEV (reference sequence).

Sample: PBMCs or T cells enriched from blood (not recorded which). V usage is TRBV27 and J usage is TRBJ2-1; 7 bases map to TRBD2. The receptor comes from a woman aged 45-60 years who had been exposed to COVID-19. CDR3 sequence: CASSPAGVTYNEQFF. For the CDR3, the DNA is TGTGCCAGCAGCCCTGCGGGGGTTACCTACAATGAGCAGTTCTTC.